These 23 T cell receptor beta chains originate from one sample sequenced in a study of blood T cell repertoires in COVID-19. The repertoire was sequenced with immunoSEQ multiplex PCR; TCRdb's copy has only in-frame clones and lacks some. This sample carries roughly 80,000 clones, 75% to 85% of them seen once, and the ten largest clones take roughly a quarter. Sequenced material: peripheral blood. The receptors were sampled from a human donor in a cohort sampled during active COVID-19.

The rearrangement links TRBV5-1 to TRBJ2-3, with D maybe TRBD2 (6 bases). Germline values: CDR1 SGHRS, CDR2 YFSETQ. The V gene lost 4 bases and the J gene lost 3 bases, with 12 bases spanning the gap. The CDR3 spans 14 residues. The CDR3 protein is CASSPEGQTDTQYF. DNA for the CDR3: TGCGCCAGCAGCCCGGAGGGTCAGACAGATACGCAGTATTTT.

V gene TRBV25-1 combines with J gene TRBJ2-7; 11 bases fit TRBD1. CDR1 and CDR2 (germline): MGHDK, SYGVNS. With 4 bases clipped from V and 4 bases from J, the junction kept 6 bases outside the gene matches. This CDR3 is 15 amino acids long. CDR3 protein: CASSGGTGGRYEQYF. The CDR3 DNA follows: TGTGCCAGCAGTGGCGGGACAGGGGGACGATACGAGCAGTACTTC.

The chain combines TRBV3-1 (or the pseudogene TRBV3-2) with TRBJ2-7; a possible D gene is TRBD1 (6 bases). The CDR3 is made up of 12 amino acids. Germline loops: CDR1 LGHDT, CDR2 YNNKEL (reference sequence). DNA for the CDR3: TGTATTACAGGGAAATCTTCCTACGAGCAGTACTTC. Residues: CITGKSSYEQYF.

The V call is TRBV6-6, the J call TRBJ1-2; D is unclear. V was shortened by 7 bases and J by 4 bases, with 13 bases between the two germline ends. The CDR3 consists of 13 residues. CDR1 MNHNY and CDR2 SVGAGI come from the germline V gene (reference sequence). CDR3 DNA sequence: TGTGCCAGCACCCTCGGAGTGAGCTATGGCTACACCTTC. It specifies CASTLGVSYGYTF.

The V call is TRBV5-1, the J call TRBJ1-2, with TRBD1 matching 9 bases. The CDR3 runs to 16 residues. V lost 5 bases and J lost 3; bases outside the gene matches: 11. The germline V gene has CDR1 SGHRS and CDR2 YFSETQ. CDR3 loop: CASSWRPGQGDYGYTF. CDR3 DNA sequence: TGCGCCAGCAGTTGGAGGCCGGGACAGGGAGACTATGGCTACACCTTC.

The chain couples TRBV5-1 to TRBJ1-4; maybe TRBD1 (5 bases). Trimming took off 2 bases at V and 5 bases at J, with 10 bases between the two ends. This CDR3 has 14 amino acids. CDR1 and CDR2 (germline): SGHRS, YFSETQ. CDR3: CASSLQAGNEKLFF. The CDR3, as DNA: TGCGCCAGCAGCTTACAGGCAGGGAATGAAAAACTGTTTTTT.

This clone appeared a few times. The identical CDR3 is also encoded by other nucleotide sequences in the sample. The rearrangement joins TRBV5-1 to TRBJ1-1; 7 nucleotides line up with TRBD1. There are 15 residues in the CDR3. The V and J ends lost 5 bases and 0 bases, in that order; junction bases with no gene match: 7. CDR1 and CDR2 (germline): SGHRS, YFSETQ. The CDR3 coding sequence is TGCGCCAGCAGTTCGACCGGGACAGTGAACACTGAAGCTTTCTTT. This translates into CASSSTGTVNTEAFF.

This clone was counted a single time. This CDR3 is CASSEELVSGNTIYF. Here the CDR3 DNA reads TGTGCCAGCAGTGAGGAGTTAGTCTCTGGAAACACCATATATTTT. The gene calls are TRBV6-1 and TRBJ1-3, with D unresolved. The CDR3 totals 15 residues. Trimming stripped 3 bases from V and 0 bases from J, with 9 bases between. Germline V gives CDR1 MNHNS, CDR2 SASEGT.

The chain uses TRBV20-1 and TRBJ2-7; D is unresolved. Germline V gives CDR1 DFQATT, CDR2 SNEGSKA (reference sequence). The V end lost 7 bases, the J end lost 5 bases, and 12 bases lay between the germline ends. The CDR3 sequence is 11 residues long. The CDR3 region has the DNA TGCAGTGTAGACACTGGCAACGAGCAGTACTTC. The encoded protein is CSVDTGNEQYF.

A remark on this clone: This CDR3 is also generated by other DNA sequences in the sample. The J gene is TRBJ2-2, the V gene TRBV19; 8 bases are a match to TRBD1. CDR3 length equals 14 residues. Germline V gives CDR1 LNHDA, CDR2 SQIVND (reference sequence). V lost 9 bases to trimming and J lost 5 bases; unmatched junction nucleotides: 8. The CDR3 DNA sequence: TGTGCCAGCTGGGGGCAGGGGGCGACCGGGGAGCTGTTTTTT. It codes for CASWGQGATGELFF.

The rearrangement joins TRBV30 to TRBJ1-6, with D perhaps TRBD1 (5 bases). The ends were cut back, 4 bases at V and 9 bases at J, with 13 bases in the middle. CDR1 is GTSNPN, CDR2 SVGIG, per germline (reference sequence). This CDR3 has 13 residues. The DNA of the CDR3 is TGTGCCTGGACGCAGGGAAGGGGTTCACCCCTCCACTTT. Translating it yields CAWTQGRGSPLHF. The full variable domain, rest sourced from reference TRBV30 and TRBJ1-6, is SQTIHQWPATLVQPVGSPLSLECTVEGTSNPNLYWYRQAAGRGLQLLFYSVGIGQISSEVPQNLSASRPQDRQFILSSKKLLLSDSGFYLCAWTQGRGSPLHFGNGTRLTVT.

The chain recombines TRBV5-1 with TRBJ2-7; TRBD1 aligns across 7 bases. This CDR3 spans 14 amino acids. The junction had 7 bases not matched to a gene; V was cut back by 4 bases and J by 3 bases. Germline V lookup: CDR1 SGHRS, CDR2 YFSETQ. The CDR3 reads CASSATGWNYEQYF. As DNA, the CDR3 is TGCGCCAGCAGCGCGACAGGGTGGAACTACGAGCAGTACTTC.

The chain recombines TRBV6-4 with TRBJ1-1, with a tentative D call TRBD1 (5 bases). The CDR3 has 13 residues. Trimming stripped 6 bases from V and 1 base from J, with 9 bases between. Germline CDR1 reads MRHNA; CDR2 reads SNTAGT. The CDR3 region has the DNA TGTGCCAGCAGCCCAGGACAGAACACTGAAGCTTTCTTT. Protein: CASSPGQNTEAFF.

The rearrangement links TRBV6-5 to TRBJ1-1; tentative D call: TRBD1 (5 bases). The CDR3 is 15 residues long. Trimming pared 8 bases from V and 5 bases from J, leaving 21 bases between. Looked up from germline, CDR1 is MNHEY and CDR2 is SVGAGI. The CDR3 nucleotides read TGTGCCAGCTACACTCCTGCAGGGTGGTGGACTGAAGCTTTCTTT. This codes for CASYTPAGWWTEAFF.

On this clone: A read error may produce the germline difference seen at one junction end. This chain links TRBV5-1 with TRBJ1-1; 9 bases match TRBD1. CDR1 and CDR2 from the germline V gene are SGHRS and YFSETQ. The CDR3 loop spans 16 amino acids. DNA of the CDR3: TGCGCCGGCAGCTGGGGACAGGGTCGGAACCGGCCTGAAGCTTTCTTT. Protein sequence: CAGSWGQGRNRPEAFF.

J is TRBJ2-3 and V is TRBV5-6, with TRBD1 matching 10 bases. This CDR3 is 16 amino acids long. After removal of 4 bases from V and 4 bases from J, the junction contained 9 bases not matched to a gene. CDR1 is SGHDT, CDR2 YYEEEE, per germline. CDR3 coding DNA: TGTGCCAGCAGCACGAGGGACAGGGGATTCCCAGATACGCAGTATTTT. As protein: CASSTRDRGFPDTQYF.

The chain couples TRBV25-1 to TRBJ2-3, with TRBD2 matching over 9 bases. CDR1 and CDR2 (germline): MGHDK, SYGVNS. The CDR3 sequence is 15 residues long. Trimming took 7 bases from V and 2 from J; bases not matched to a gene: 7. CDR3: CASTRAGGPTDTQYF. As DNA, the CDR3 is TGTGCCAGCACTCGAGCGGGGGGCCCCACAGATACGCAGTATTTT.

In its sample, this clone was seen once. The V call is TRBV7-9, the J call TRBJ2-3; 11 bases map to TRBD2. V lost 5 bases to trimming and J lost 4 bases; unmatched junction nucleotides: 5. The CDR3 totals 15 residues. The germline V gene encodes CDR1 SEHNR and CDR2 FQNEAQ (reference sequence). The CDR3 coding sequence is TGTGCCAGCAGCCTTAGCGGGGGGGCTCCAGATACGCAGTATTTT. Its protein is CASSLSGGAPDTQYF.

This chain joins TRBV28 and TRBJ2-3; 7 bases match TRBD1. This CDR3 comprises 15 residues. The germline CDR1 and CDR2 sequences are MDHEN and SYDVKM. Unmatched junction bases numbered 8, after V lost 5 bases and J lost 3 bases. CDR3 region: CASSQGGGRTDTQYF. The CDR3 DNA reads TGTGCCAGCAGTCAAGGGGGCGGTAGGACAGATACGCAGTATTTT.

The chain uses TRBV9 and TRBJ2-3, with 7 nucleotides matching TRBD1. J lost 0 bases, V lost 1 base, and 5 bases had no gene match. In germline, CDR1 is SGDLS, CDR2 YYNGEE. The CDR3 is 16 residues long. The CDR3 DNA sequence: TGTGCCAGCAGCGTATGGACAGGCTCTAGCACAGATACGCAGTATTTT. Its translation: CASSVWTGSSTDTQYF. Combining the CDR3 with reference TRBV9 and TRBJ2-3 gives the whole variable domain DSGVTQTPKHLITATGQRVTLRCSPRSGDLSVYWYQQSLDQGLQFLIQYYNGEERAKGNILERFSAQQFPDLHSELNLSSLELGDSALYFCASSVWTGSSTDTQYFGPGTRLTVL.

This clone turned up a few times. The chain has TRBV5-1 and TRBJ2-3, with TRBD1 matching 8 bases. The ends lost 0 bases at V and 1 base at J; junction bases unmatched: 4. The CDR3 totals 16 residues. Germline V gene data show CDR1 as SGHRS and CDR2 as YFSETQ. The CDR3 region is CASSLAPGQGTDTQYF. CDR3 bases: TGCGCCAGCAGCTTGGCCCCGGGACAGGGCACAGATACGCAGTATTTT.

The V gene is TRBV4-1, the J gene TRBJ1-2; 7 bases are a match to TRBD1. CDR1 and CDR2 from the germline V gene are MGHRA and YSYEKL. Losses at the gene ends were 0 bases for V and 1 base for J; bases not matched to a gene: 8. The CDR3 is 17 amino acids. Here the CDR3 DNA reads TGCGCCAGCAGCCAAGATGTGAGGGGGCCCCTTAACTATGGCTACACCTTC. Translating gives CASSQDVRGPLNYGYTF.

The J gene is TRBJ2-6, the V gene TRBV9; D call uncertain. Trimming pared 0 bases from V and 0 bases from J, leaving 4 bases between. CDR1 and CDR2 (germline): SGDLS, YYNGEE. The CDR3 is 15 residues long. The CDR3 nucleotides are TGTGCCAGCAGCGTAGGCGGCTCTGGGGCCAACGTCCTGACTTTC. Its translation is CASSVGGSGANVLTF.